Each of the 4 T cell receptor beta chains below was sequenced from the same sample in a study of blood T cell repertoires in COVID-19. The repertoire was sequenced with immunoSEQ multiplex PCR; TCRdb's copy has only in-frame clones and lacks some. The data hold over 450,000 clones, with 85% to 90% observed a single time. Sequenced material: peripheral blood. The origin of the receptors is a woman between 45 and 60 years old with COVID-19, enrolled during active disease.

This chain joins TRBV3-1 (or the pseudogene TRBV3-2) and TRBJ2-1; 8 nucleotides align to TRBD2. The CDR3 spans 16 residues. Looked up from germline, CDR1 is LGHDT and CDR2 is YNNKEL (reference sequence). With V trimmed by 4 bases and J by 2 bases, 7 bases remained unmatched. CDR3 residues: CASSLSSGLAYNEQFF. The CDR3 DNA reads TGTGCCAGCAGCCTTTCTAGCGGGCTTGCCTACAATGAGCAGTTCTTC.

This chain connects TRBV6-5 to TRBJ1-2; perhaps TRBD1 as D (6 bases). This CDR3 is 14 amino acids long. V dropped 6 bases and J dropped 3 bases, with 14 bases sitting between them. Germline values: CDR1 MNHEY, CDR2 SVGAGI. The CDR3: CASRRGGEDYGYTF. For the CDR3, the DNA is TGTGCCAGCAGGAGGGGGGGGGAGGACTATGGCTACACCTTC.

The chain uses TRBV27 and TRBJ1-1; TRBD1 matches 9 bases. Looked up from germline, CDR1 is MNHEY and CDR2 is SMNVEV (reference sequence). J was trimmed by 10 bases and V by 2 bases; bases with no gene match: 17. This CDR3 contains 17 residues. The CDR3 sequence is CASSLLGGQGSFVGAFF. The CDR3 region has the DNA TGTGCCAGCAGTTTACTCGGGGGACAGGGATCGTTCGTAGGAGCTTTCTTT.

The V and J genes are TRBV30 and TRBJ2-5, with D possibly TRBD1 on 5 matching bases. The CDR3 loop spans 13 amino acids. V was clipped by 2 bases and J by 4 bases, with 11 bases between them. CDR1 and CDR2 from the germline V gene are GTSNPN and SVGIG (reference sequence). The CDR3 sequence is CAWSPQVLETQYF. The CDR3 DNA follows: TGTGCCTGGAGTCCACAGGTACTAGAGACCCAGTACTTC.